This record covers a single T cell receptor (beta chain). As yet, its antigen is unknown. The data were taken from a study of regulatory T cells in long-lasting Graves disease. Notes on the study in general: Not thyroid tissue but only peripheral blood was studied. Favoring TRBV28, TRBJ1-2 and TRBJ2-5 was a feature seen in persistent disease. Relative to new patients (approximately 1,000), persistent patients exhibited greater sharing of public clonotypes (around 2,700).

This sample's time point: persistent/refractory GD, antithyroid drugs over 5 years with positive TRAb. Following extraction of RNA from PBMCs, that RNA was used to make the TCR library. The CDR3 totals 19 residues. Germline CDR1 SEHNR, CDR2 FQNEAQ (reference sequence). V was pared by 5 bases and J by 5 bases, with 14 bases of the junction left unmatched. Construction of TCR beta libraries relied on iRepertoire HTBI primers and on Arm-PCR targeting CDR3 regions. Original analysis: Sequenced samples collectively carried 62 TRBV and some 15 TRBJ segments. One entry per CDR3 protein, called by TCRdb with MiXCR from the multiplex PCR reads. These V and J calls originate from TCRdb's pipeline instead of the authors' own analysis. The sample yields about 420,000 distinct CDR3 sequences, roughly a quarter seen once.

This sample comprised peripheral blood mononuclear cells (PBMCs), obtained when the disease was refractory, from a patient treated with antithyroid drugs. The V call is TRBV7-9, the J call TRBJ2-2, with 13 bases that match TRBD2. The origin of this receptor is a female donor with Graves disease. Here the CDR3 reads CASSTHGLAGDYITGELFF. As DNA, the CDR3 is TGTGCCAGCAGCACACATGGACTAGCGGGAGACTATATAACCGGGGAGCTGTTTTTT.